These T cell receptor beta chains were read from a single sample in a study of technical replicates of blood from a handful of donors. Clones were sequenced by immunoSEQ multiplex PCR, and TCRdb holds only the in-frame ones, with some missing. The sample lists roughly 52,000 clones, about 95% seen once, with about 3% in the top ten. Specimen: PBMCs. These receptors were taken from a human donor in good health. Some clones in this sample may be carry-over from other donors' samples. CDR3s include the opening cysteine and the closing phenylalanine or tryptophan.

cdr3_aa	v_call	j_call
CASSLNQRKGSDTQYF	TRBV7-9	TRBJ2-3
CASSQELAKTDTQYF	TRBV4-1	TRBJ2-3
CAWGTGQGHEQYF	TRBV30	TRBJ2-7
CASSIWGGTGELFF	TRBV19	TRBJ2-2
CAISESLAEPYEQYF	TRBV10-3	TRBJ2-7
CASTGTGHNEQFF	TRBV6-6	TRBJ2-1
CSVRRAGDQETQYF	TRBV29-1	TRBJ2-5
CASSPRLAGGKLDTQYF	TRBV7-2	TRBJ2-3
CASSMRQGTDSPLHF	TRBV18	TRBJ1-6
CASSPRTSGDSTGELFF	TRBV7-8	TRBJ2-2
CASSRQGTDTQYF	TRBV7-7	TRBJ2-3
CAWAGPADTQYF	TRBV30	TRBJ2-3
CASSLERVREGGEQYF	TRBV11-2	TRBJ2-7
CASSLRPGGTDTQYF	TRBV7-2	TRBJ2-3
CASSRERSGSGAYEQYF	TRBV5-1	TRBJ2-7
CASSALQAGADTQYF	TRBV6-1	TRBJ2-3
CASSYSTSGPTDTQYF	TRBV6-6	TRBJ2-3
CASSQGGAKNIQYF	TRBV4-2	TRBJ2-4
CASSLAQGVGGPSEQFF	TRBV7-2	TRBJ2-1
CASSPAGGAYEQYF	TRBV7-9	TRBJ2-7
CASTNYRGRGYEQYF	TRBV6-5	TRBJ2-7
CAISESVKTDGYGYTF	TRBV10-3	TRBJ1-2
CASSVVSSGGHNEQFF	TRBV9	TRBJ2-1
CASSSSLGSGGKGYTF	TRBV5-1	TRBJ1-2
CASSHTAQTGSYEQYF	TRBV7-9	TRBJ2-7
CASSQRIGGTNQETQYF	TRBV4-1	TRBJ2-5
CASTPLTGADTQYF	TRBV2	TRBJ2-3
CASSPAGHHNQPQHF	TRBV5-8	TRBJ1-5
CSVEVQGYNEQFF	TRBV29-1	TRBJ2-1
CASSLRSGRMTDTQYF	TRBV5-5	TRBJ2-3
CASSPLGDSQETQYF	TRBV5-5	TRBJ2-5
CASSLSGGVPPSGELFF	TRBV4-2	TRBJ2-2
CASSQGLAGGGDTQYF	TRBV18	TRBJ2-3
CASSDGEGNSPLHF	TRBV2	TRBJ1-6
CASGSPGDTQYF	TRBV12-5	TRBJ2-3
CASSGGVSSPLHF	TRBV2	TRBJ1-6
CSVLPQILSGGASEQFF	TRBV29-1	TRBJ2-1
CASSHRQGEKLFF	TRBV27	TRBJ1-4
CASRPGLGTFNEQFF	TRBV6-5	TRBJ2-1
CASRLDRETEAFF	TRBV7-7	TRBJ1-1
CASSRDIGEKLFF	TRBV2	TRBJ1-4
CASRSRDRTGELEQYF	TRBV12-2	TRBJ2-7
CASSTLSLSGTEAFF	TRBV5-1	TRBJ1-1
CASSQDVAGGYNEQFF	TRBV4-3	TRBJ2-1
CATSRDQARQPQHF	TRBV15	TRBJ1-5
CASSLDEGPEAFF	TRBV5-6	TRBJ1-1
CASSLVGGTSYGYTF	TRBV7-2	TRBJ1-2
CASSPMNLVGPKSSDTQYF	TRBV18	TRBJ2-3
CASSFDFGGEQFF	TRBV5-6	TRBJ2-1
CASSVGNSGSIYEQYF	TRBV9	TRBJ2-7
CASSPVLRQGSYSNQPQHF	TRBV27	TRBJ1-5
CSITGLADTQYF	TRBV29-1	TRBJ2-3
CASSYSIWDWTEAFF	TRBV6-6	TRBJ1-1
CATSSPASGGQETQYF	TRBV15	TRBJ2-5
CASRALTGYGYTF	TRBV27	TRBJ1-2